This T cell receptor beta chain emerged from a study of blood T cell repertoires in COVID-19. Study at large: Both acute and convalescent COVID-19 samples were obtained from the United States, Italy and Spain.

CDR3 length equals 16 residues. The germline CDR1 and CDR2 sequences are LGHDT and YNNKEL (reference sequence). The junction had 4 bases not matched to a gene; V was cut back by 3 bases and J by 0 bases. The table came from immunoSEQ multiplex PCR; TCRdb's copy has only in-frame clones and leaves some out. Found here are about 330,000 clones, 65% to 90% of them singletons; the top ten hold around 7.8%. The source material was peripheral blood. The chain employs TRBV3-1 (or the pseudogene TRBV3-2) and TRBJ1-4, with 7 bases aligning to TRBD1. This sequence was found in a human donor in a cohort sampled during active COVID-19. As DNA, the CDR3 is TGTGCCAGCAGCCAGAGACAGGGAACAACTAATGAAAAACTGTTTTTT. Translating gives CASSQRQGTTNEKLFF.